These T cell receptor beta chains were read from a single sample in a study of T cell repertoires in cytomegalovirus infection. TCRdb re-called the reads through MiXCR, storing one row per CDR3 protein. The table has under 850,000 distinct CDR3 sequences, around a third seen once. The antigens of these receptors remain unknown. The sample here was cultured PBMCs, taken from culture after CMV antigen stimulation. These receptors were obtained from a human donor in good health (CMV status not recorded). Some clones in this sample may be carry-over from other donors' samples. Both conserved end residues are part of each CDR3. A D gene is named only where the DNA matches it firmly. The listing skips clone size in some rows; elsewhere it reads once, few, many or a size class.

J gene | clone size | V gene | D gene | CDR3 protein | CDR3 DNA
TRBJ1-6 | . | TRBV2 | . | CASSEDGSPLHF | TGTGCCAGCAGCGAGGATGGTTCACCCCTCCACTTT
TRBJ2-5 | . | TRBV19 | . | CASSIPGEETQYF | TGTGCCAGTAGTATCCCAGGGGAAGAGACCCAGTACTTC
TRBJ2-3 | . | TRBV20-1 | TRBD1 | CSARDPGTGDTDTQYF | TGCAGTGCTAGAGATCCCGGGACAGGGGACACAGATACGCAGTATTTT
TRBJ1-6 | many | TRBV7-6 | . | CASSLRPQSSYNSPLHF | TGTGCCAGCAGCTTAAGGCCACAGAGCTCCTATAATTCACCCCTCCACTTT
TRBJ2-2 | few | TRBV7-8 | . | CASTKLRTGELFF | TGTGCCAGCACCAAACTGAGAACCGGGGAGCTGTTTTTT
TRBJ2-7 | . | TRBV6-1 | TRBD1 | CASSEMFGTGTYEQYF | TGTGCCAGCAGTGAAATGTTCGGGACAGGTACCTACGAGCAGTACTTC
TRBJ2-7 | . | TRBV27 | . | CASSWSPSYEQYF | TGTGCCAGCAGCTGGAGCCCGAGCTACGAGCAGTACTTC
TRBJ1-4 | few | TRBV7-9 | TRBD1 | CASSSTGPTLGEKLFF | TGTGCCAGCAGTTCGACAGGGCCTACCCTTGGGGAAAAACTGTTTTTT
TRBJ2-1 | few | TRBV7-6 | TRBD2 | CASSFRKTSGNYNEQFF | TGTGCCAGCAGCTTCCGAAAGACTAGCGGGAACTACAATGAGCAGTTCTTC
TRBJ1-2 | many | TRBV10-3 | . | CAISDPLHYLGYTF | TGTGCCATCAGTGATCCACTCCACTATCTGGGCTACACCTTC
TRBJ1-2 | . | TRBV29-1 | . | CSVEGREGYTF | TGCAGCGTTGAAGGGCGGGAGGGCTACACCTTC
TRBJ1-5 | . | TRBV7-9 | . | CASSLRAFQPQHF | TGTGCCAGCAGCTTACGGGCTTTTCAGCCCCAGCATTTT
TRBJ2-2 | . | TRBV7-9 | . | CASSLARGRAGELFF | TGTGCCAGCAGCTTAGCCCGTGGCAGGGCCGGGGAGCTGTTTTTT
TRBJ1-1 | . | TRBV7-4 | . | CASSLSAPNTEAFF | TGTGCCAGCAGCTTATCCGCTCCGAACACTGAAGCTTTCTTT
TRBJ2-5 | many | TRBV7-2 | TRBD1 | CASSLVSSPTGGFQTQYF | TGTGCCAGCAGCTTAGTTTCCTCCCCGACAGGGGGCTTTCAGACCCAGTACTTC
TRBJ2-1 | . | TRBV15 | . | CATSTHRTGSYNEQFF | TGTGCCACCAGCACCCACCGGACGGGCTCCTACAATGAGCAGTTCTTC
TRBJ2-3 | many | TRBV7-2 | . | CASSPGLYTDTQYF | TGTGCCAGCAGCCCTGGGCTGTACACAGATACGCAGTATTTT
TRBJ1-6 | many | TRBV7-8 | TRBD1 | CASSFRTGDDSPLHF | TGTGCCAGCAGCTTCCGGACAGGTGATGATTCACCCCTCCACTTT
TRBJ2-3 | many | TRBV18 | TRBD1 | CASSRTGVDTQYF | TGTGCCAGCTCACGGACAGGGGTAGATACGCAGTATTTT
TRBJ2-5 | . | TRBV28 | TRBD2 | CASSLGGEWETQYF | TGTGCCAGCAGTCTCGGGGGGGAGTGGGAGACCCAGTACTTC
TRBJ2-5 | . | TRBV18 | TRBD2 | CASSLLRQRGSETQYF | TGTGCCAGCTCACTACTGAGGCAGCGGGGGAGTGAGACCCAGTACTTC
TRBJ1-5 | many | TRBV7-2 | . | CASSEIGQPQHF | TGTGCCAGCAGCGAGATCGGTCAGCCCCAGCATTTT
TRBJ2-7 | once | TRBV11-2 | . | CASSFSGVRVVQSGLYEQYF | TGTGCCAGCAGCTTTTCTGGGGTCAGAGTAGTCCAGAGCGGTCTCTACGAGCAGTACTTC
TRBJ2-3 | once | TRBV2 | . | CASTVVVSTDTQYF | TGTGCCAGCACGGTGGTGGTCAGCACAGATACGCAGTATTTT
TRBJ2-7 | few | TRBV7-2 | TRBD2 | CASSLVHLPSGSLFWPEQYF | TGTGCCAGCAGCTTAGTTCATTTGCCTAGCGGGAGCCTCTTCTGGCCCGAGCAGTACTTC
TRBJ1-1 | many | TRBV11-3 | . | CASSFRAGMNTEAFF | TGTGCCAGCAGCTTCCGCGCCGGGATGAACACTGAAGCTTTCTTT
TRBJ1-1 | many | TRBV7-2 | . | CASSLHRVGNTEAFF | TGTGCCAGCAGCCTACACCGGGTGGGTAACACTGAAGCTTTCTTT